The present T cell receptor (beta chain) was sequenced within a study of Ad26.COV2.S vaccination and SARS-CoV-2 variants. About the research overall: Among those in the COV1001 Ad26.COV2.S trial arm was the donor. Donor got 5x10^10 or 1x10^11 viral particles of Ad26.COV2.S. General study points: Total T cell responses, in the TCR breadth and depth analyses, may have been underestimated.

Generated by immunoSEQ multiplex PCR, the TCRdb table keeps only in-frame clones and is missing some. The sample includes over 400,000 clones, 75% to 90% seen only once; the top ten take approximately 2.5%. This CDR3 has 16 amino acids. With 11 bases clipped from V and 2 bases from J, the junction kept 17 bases outside the gene matches. CDR1 and CDR2 from the germline V gene are MDHEN and SYDVKM. In regard to this clone: Its antigen is unknown.

The treatment was: some 20 received Ad26.COV2.S at low or high dose, single or two shots; 5 received placebo; per-sample allocation not given. After the first vaccine or placebo injection, samples were drawn on day 63. The sequencing here drew on peripheral blood, taken in a trial of Ad26.COV2.S vaccine versus placebo. The chain carries TRBV28 and TRBJ1-2; 7 bases are a match to TRBD1. This sequence originates from a person aged 18-65 years who received the Ad26.COV2.S COVID-19 vaccine or a placebo. The CDR3 protein is CASIGWQGQTNYGYTF. The DNA of the CDR3 is TGTGCCTCTATCGGATGGCAGGGACAGACAAACTATGGCTACACCTTC.